The 24 T cell receptor beta chains below come from one sample, sequenced in a study of blood T cells in healthy people across ages (dated by TCRdb to between 2014 and 2017). The library relied on 5' RACE. The listed sequencing device is Illumina HiSeq 2500. A second PCR of roughly 7 to 11 cycles was performed with a sample-barcoded 5' primer and a J-beta primer mix. TCRdb cleaned the public reads at Q25 with fastp, built clones with MiXCR and kept in-frame beta chains. For every CDR3 protein sequence, its rows merge into one entry that carries the most common genes and DNA. The sample records some 890,000 distinct CDR3 sequences, just under 30% of which are singletons. Roughly 10% of the sample is held by the ten biggest clonotypes. The data also belong to a second study, concerning T cells of mothers and their children.

The specimen was blood. The source is a woman aged 35 to 49 in good health.

This clonotype has at least ten counts. The chain couples TRBV4-1 to TRBJ2-7; 15 bases agree with TRBD2. Germline CDR1 reads MGHRA; CDR2 reads YSYEKL. The V and J ends lost 1 base and 3 bases, in that order; junction bases with no gene match: 4. CDR3 length equals 17 residues. CDR3 nucleotide sequence: TGCGCCAGCAGCCAAGGTGGGACTAGCGGGGGGTACTACGAGCAGTACTTC. Its translation is CASSQGGTSGGYYEQYF.

This clonotype appeared a few times. V is TRBV7-8 and J is TRBJ2-5; 8 bases match TRBD2. The V and J ends lost 4 bases and 2 bases, in that order; junction bases with no gene match: 12. The CDR3 consists of 17 residues. Per germline, CDR1 SGHVS and CDR2 FQNEAQ. The CDR3 here is CASSSERGGLGQETQYF. The CDR3 region has the DNA TGTGCCAGCAGCTCGGAAAGGGGGGGACTAGGTCAAGAGACCCAGTACTTC.

The rearrangement links TRBV30 to TRBJ2-1, with D hard to call. Trimming left V 0 bases short and J 2 bases short, with 14 bases between. The CDR3 loop spans 16 amino acids. From germline, CDR1 is GTSNPN and CDR2 SVGIG (reference sequence). CDR3 bases: TGTGCCTGGAGTGTAGCAGGACGAACCACCTACAATGAGCAGTTCTTC. It encodes CAWSVAGRTTYNEQFF.

A word on this clonotype: This clone may be a read error of a much larger clone one base away. The gene calls are TRBV29-1 and TRBJ2-1; a possible D gene is TRBD1 (6 bases). The V gene lost 6 bases and the J gene lost 10 bases, with 19 bases spanning the gap. This CDR3 has 13 amino acids. Germline CDR1 reads SQVTM; CDR2 reads ANQGSEA. The CDR3 here is CSVGMGQAYEQFF. CDR3 nucleotide sequence: TGCAGCGTCGGGATGGGACAAGCCTACGAGCAGTTCTTC.

This clonotype was counted at least ten times. V and J are TRBV6-5 and TRBJ2-7; TRBD1 matches at 10 bases. This CDR3 region has 16 residues. Germline trimming cut 2 bases from V and 3 bases from J; bases unmatched to any gene: 7. From germline, CDR1 is MNHEY and CDR2 SVGAGI. The CDR3 DNA reads as TGTGCCAGCAGTTACGTCGGGACAGGGGTATACTACGAGCAGTACTTC. Its protein product is CASSYVGTGVYYEQYF.

In its sample, this clonotype was seen a few times. This rearrangement joins TRBV20-1 to TRBJ2-7, with D perhaps given as TRBD1 or TRBD2 (5 bases each). V lost 6 bases and J lost 0, with 15 bases in between. The germline gives CDR1 DFQATT, CDR2 SNEGSKA (reference sequence). The CDR3 covers 14 residues. In DNA form, the CDR3 reads TGCAGTGCACCGGGGCCTCTCAGCTCCTACGAGCAGTACTTC. Residues: CSAPGPLSSYEQYF.

The rearrangement links TRBV10-3 to TRBJ2-7; 7 bases line up with TRBD1. V shed 5 bases and J 3 bases; nucleotides not matched to a gene: 10. The CDR3 contains 15 residues. Germline assignment: CDR1 ENHRY and CDR2 SYGVKD. The CDR3 loop reads CAISRFGRQGYEQYF. The CDR3 DNA follows: TGTGCCATCAGTCGTTTTGGCCGACAGGGCTACGAGCAGTACTTC.

This clonotype was observed a few times. V is TRBV10-2 and J is TRBJ2-3; D gene unclear. Germline V CDR1 and CDR2: WSHSY, SAAADI. The CDR3 sequence is 14 residues long. Trimming took 2 bases from V and 1 from J, leaving 7 bases between them. This CDR3 reads CASSEMSRTDTQYF. DNA for the CDR3: TGCGCCAGCAGTGAGATGTCCCGCACAGATACGCAGTATTTT.

Notes on this clonotype: Given a much more abundant clone one base away, this may be a read error. The chain uses TRBV5-1 and TRBJ2-1; D perhaps matches TRBD1 (6 bases). Germline-derived CDR1 and CDR2 are SGHRS and YFSETQ. This CDR3 is built from 15 residues. V was trimmed by 4 bases and J by 4 bases, leaving 15 bases between them. CDR3 sequence reads: CASSLPGHTYNEQFF. Here the CDR3 DNA reads TGCGCCAGCAGCCTTCCGGGACATACGTACAATGAGCAGTTCTTC.

This clonotype was recorded many times. The CDR3 region is CASSPQSPGHSYEQYF. CDR3 nucleotides: TGTGCCAGCAGCCCACAATCACCGGGACATTCCTACGAGCAGTACTTC. This sequence joins TRBV5-7 and TRBJ2-7; TRBD1 might be the D (6 bases). TRBV5-7 is an open reading frame, and its role is uncertain. The CDR3 consists of 16 residues. Trimming left V 4 bases short and J 1 base short, with 18 bases between.

This clonotype occurred many times. The V gene is TRBV29-1, the J gene TRBJ2-5; D perhaps matches TRBD1 (5 bases). The V and J ends lost 6 bases and 4 bases respectively, with 18 bases between them. The CDR3 has 14 amino acids. The germline V gene encodes CDR1 SQVTM and CDR2 ANQGSEA. For the CDR3, the DNA is TGCAGCGTCTCAAACCCTGGGCAGGGAGAGACCCAGTACTTC. Translation: CSVSNPGQGETQYF.

Comments on this clonotype: The CDR3 does not end in the conserved phenylalanine or tryptophan, so this is likely a read error. The CDR3 DNA is TGTGCCAGCAGTCTCAGCTCCTACGAGCAGTACTGC. It translates to CASSLSSYEQYC. The rearrangement uses TRBV2 and TRBJ2-7; D is uncertain. The V gene lost 5 bases and the J gene lost 0 bases, with 5 bases spanning the gap. The CDR3 spans 12 residues. Germline V gives CDR1 SNHLY, CDR2 FYNNEI.

As regards this clonotype: This clone may be a read error of a much larger clone one base away. The chain carries TRBV4-3 and TRBJ1-3, with D tentatively TRBD1 (5 bases). Germline lookup yields CDR1 LGHNA and CDR2 YSLEER. The CDR3 spans 15 residues. CDR3 DNA: TGCGCCAGCAGCCAAGCGGGATTTGGGGGAAACACCAGATATTTT. Translating gives CASSQAGFGGNTRYF.

This chain connects TRBV6-1 to TRBJ2-4; the D gene could be TRBD1 or TRBD2 (5 bases each). The CDR3 totals 19 residues. The V gene lost 5 bases and the J gene lost 0 bases, with 23 bases spanning the gap. Germline-derived CDR1 and CDR2 are MNHNS and SASEGT. CDR3 bases: TGTGCCAGCAGTAGATCCGGGACGGCTGCGAATCTAGCCAAAAACATTCAGTACTTC. This sequence encodes CASSRSGTAANLAKNIQYF.

Comment on this clonotype: A read error may be the cause here, since a much bigger clone is one base away. This chain joins TRBV6-4 and TRBJ2-1; 10 nucleotides match TRBD1. CDR1 and CDR2 from the germline V gene are MRHNA and SNTAGT. The CDR3 has 16 residues. This CDR3 reads CASSLTGGNTYNEQVF. The DNA for the CDR3 is TGTGCCAGCAGTTTGACAGGGGGCAACACCTACAATGAGCAGGTCTTC.

This clonotype was seen many times. The chain couples TRBV6-4 to TRBJ2-1, with 9 positions matching TRBD1. The length of the CDR3 is 15 residues. Per germline, CDR1 MRHNA and CDR2 SNTAGT. Trimming cost V 3 bases and J 2 bases; bases outside gene matches: 2. The CDR3: CASSEGQGAYNEQFF. CDR3 sequence (DNA): TGTGCCAGCAGTGAGGGACAGGGCGCCTACAATGAGCAGTTCTTC.

This clonotype has at least ten counts. The V gene is TRBV20-1, the J gene TRBJ2-3; the D is unclear. The V end lost 0 bases, the J end lost 6 bases, and 19 bases lay between the germline ends. This CDR3 has 16 amino acids. Germline CDR1 is DFQATT and CDR2 is SNEGSKA (reference sequence). CDR3 in amino acids: CSARDLLPTAPDTQYF. In DNA form, the CDR3 reads TGCAGTGCTAGAGATCTGTTACCGACTGCACCTGATACGCAGTATTTT.

This clonotype came up many times. The chain joins TRBV6-1 to TRBJ2-3; TRBD2 matches 8 bases. The germline CDR1 and CDR2 sequences are MNHNS and SASEGT. Trimming removed 2 bases from V and 2 bases from J; junction bases left unmatched: 12. The CDR3 has 18 residues. The CDR3 DNA sequence: TGTGCCAGCAGTGAATCGTTCCGTCTAGCGGGCGACACAGATACGCAGTATTTT. It is translated as CASSESFRLAGDTDTQYF.

The chain recombines TRBV5-1 with TRBJ2-5, with a tentative D call TRBD1 (5 bases). Germline V gene lookup returns CDR1 SGHRS and CDR2 YFSETQ. This CDR3 is 14 amino acids long. Trimming shortened V by 6 bases and J by 5 bases, and 17 bases separated the two germline ends. CDR3 sequence (DNA): TGCGCCAGCAACTCTATAGGGGTCGTGGAGACCCAGTACTTC. Its protein product is CASNSIGVVETQYF.

For this clonotype: A much larger clone lies one base from this, so it may be a read error. The V and J genes are TRBV29-1 and TRBJ2-1; D remains ambiguous. CDR3 size: 12 residues. Germline assignment: CDR1 SQVTM and CDR2 ANQGSEA. Deletions cut 3 bases from V and 10 bases from J, with 13 bases between. The CDR3 nucleotides read TGCAGCGTTGAGTCAGTTTCCTACGAGCAGTTCTTC. Encoded protein: CSVESVSYEQFF.

This clonotype has a single count. A much larger clonotype is one base distant, so this may be a read error. The chain links TRBV20-1 to TRBJ1-2; 12 bases agree with TRBD1. CDR1 and CDR2 (germline): DFQATT, SNEGSKA (reference sequence). CDR3 length: 13 residues. CDR3 protein: CSATTTGTGGCTF. Written as DNA, the CDR3 is TGCAGTGCCACGACGACAGGGACAGGGGGCTGCACCTTC.

This clonotype was observed a handful of times. Written as DNA, the CDR3 is TGTGCCAGCAGTTCGGGACTAGCAATTCCCTACGAGCAGTACTTC. Protein: CASSSGLAIPYEQYF. The rearrangement uses TRBV12-3 or TRBV12-4 and TRBJ2-7; 9 bases fit TRBD2. V shed 4 bases and J 2 bases; nucleotides not matched to a gene: 6. CDR3 size: 15 residues.

This clonotype was observed a handful of times. The junction and the germline gene differ at one end; a read error may be behind it. This chain links TRBV27 with TRBJ2-3; D possibly uses TRBD1 or TRBD2 (5 bases each). The CDR3 is made up of 15 amino acids. Germline V gives CDR1 MNHEY, CDR2 SMNVEV (reference sequence). CDR3 in amino acids: CAGRPRDRHTDTQYF. In nucleotides, the CDR3 is TGTGCCGGCAGACCCCGGGACCGCCACACAGATACGCAGTATTTT.

The sample holds a few counts of this clonotype. The chain joins TRBV20-1 to TRBJ1-5, with D possibly being TRBD1 (5 bases). Trimming stripped 1 base from V and 2 bases from J, with 12 bases between. Per the germline V gene, CDR1 is DFQATT and CDR2 is SNEGSKA (reference sequence). The CDR3 extends over 15 amino acids. CDR3: CSARVEGLGNQPQHF. CDR3 nucleotides: TGCAGTGCTAGAGTCGAGGGGCTGGGCAATCAGCCCCAGCATTTT.